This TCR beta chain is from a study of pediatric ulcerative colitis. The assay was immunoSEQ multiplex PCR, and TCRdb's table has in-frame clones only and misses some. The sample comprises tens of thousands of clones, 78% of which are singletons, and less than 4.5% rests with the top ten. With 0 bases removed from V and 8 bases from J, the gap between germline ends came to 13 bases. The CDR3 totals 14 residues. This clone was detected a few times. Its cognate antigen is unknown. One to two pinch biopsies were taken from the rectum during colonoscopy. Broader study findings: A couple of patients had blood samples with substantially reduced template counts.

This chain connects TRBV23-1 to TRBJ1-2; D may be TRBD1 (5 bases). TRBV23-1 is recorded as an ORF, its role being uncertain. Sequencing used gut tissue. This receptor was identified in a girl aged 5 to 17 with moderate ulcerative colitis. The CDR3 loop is CASSQSGRGEGYTF. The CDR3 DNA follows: TGCGCCAGCAGTCAATCCGGTAGGGGTGAAGGCTACACCTTC.